This TCR beta chain came from a study of cytomegalovirus exposure and HLA in healthy donors. Germline CDR1 is SGHAT and CDR2 is FQDESV (reference sequence). Trimming removed 6 bases from V and 0 bases from J; junction bases left unmatched: 7. The CDR3 is 15 residues long. 60 Vbeta and 13 Jbeta primers were used in PCR. The protocol was immunoSEQ multiplex PCR, while the TCRdb copy is restricted to in-frame clones and leaves out a portion. The table shows more than 110,000 clones, with more than 7.5% occurring only once. Study-level results: Confirmation was obtained in vitro that three CMV-associated chains are specific for CMV antigens.

This clone was seen only a few times. Its antigen is not identified. The chain couples TRBV11-1 to TRBJ2-7, with 8 positions matching TRBD1. This TCR came from a man between 45 and 60 years old in good health and CMV-seronegative. The sample taken for sequencing was PBMCs. CDR3 amino acids: CASRDRGLSSYEQYF. DNA of the CDR3: TGTGCCAGCAGAGACAGGGGCCTGAGCTCCTACGAGCAGTACTTC.